The rows below give T cell receptor beta chains drawn from one sample of a study of regulatory T cells in long-lasting Graves disease. MiXCR was run by TCRdb on the multiplex PCR reads, yielding one entry per CDR3 protein. The profile shows 200,000 to 250,000 distinct CDR3 sequences, roughly a fifth of them singletons. This sample was also put to use in a study of T cells in Graves' hyperthyroidism and ophthalmopathy.

This specimen was peripheral blood mononuclear cells (PBMCs), taken at new diagnosis, from a patient treated with antithyroid drugs. Receptors were obtained from a woman aged 25-40 years with Graves disease. Each CDR3 is given with its conserved first and last residue. A D gene is named only where the DNA matches it firmly. Not all rows give a size; the values are once, few, many and, for expanded clones, a class.

DNA,CDR3,D,V,J,size
TGTGCCAGCAACTCCCCGGGTCGGAGCTCCTACGAGCAGTACTTC,CASNSPGRSSYEQYF,.,TRBV28,TRBJ2-7,many
TGCAGTGCTAGTCTGACAGTTAGCCTGCCTCAGCCCCAGCATTTT,CSASLTVSLPQPQHF,.,TRBV20-1,TRBJ1-5,few
TGTGCCAGCACCCGAGGGGGGAGCGGAAACAATGAGCAGTTCTTC,CASTRGGSGNNEQFF,.,TRBV6-2/TRBV6-3,TRBJ2-1,many
TGTGCCAGCTCACCGGGGGCCTCTGAAGCTTTCTTT,CASSPGASEAFF,.,TRBV18,TRBJ1-1,many
TGTGCCAGCAGCTCCCCCCGGAGGTCGAGAAATGAAGTTTACAATGAGCAGTTCTTC,CASSSPRRSRNEVYNEQFF,.,TRBV7-2,TRBJ2-1,few
TGTGCCTGGAAGGTCTTTTACACAGATACGCAGTATTTT,CAWKVFYTDTQYF,.,TRBV30,TRBJ2-3,many
TGTGCCAGCAGTGAATTAGAGACCCAGTACTTC,CASSELETQYF,.,TRBV25-1,TRBJ2-5,many
TGTGCCAGCAGCTTTGGACAGGGTGCCCAAGAGACCCAGTACTTC,CASSFGQGAQETQYF,TRBD1,TRBV7-9,TRBJ2-5,many
TGTGCCAGCAGTTTTGATCAGGCAGGAGGGGCCCAGTACTTC,CASSFDQAGGAQYF,.,TRBV28,TRBJ2-5,.
TGTGCCACCAGCGTTCGGACAGCCGATCAGCCCCAGCATTTT,CATSVRTADQPQHF,.,TRBV15,TRBJ1-5,few
TGTGCCAGCAGCTACGACAGCCGATACAATGAGCAGTTCTTC,CASSYDSRYNEQFF,.,TRBV7-9,TRBJ2-1,many
TGTGCCAGCAGTGACCGGGGGGCTACCTACGAGCAGTACTTC,CASSDRGATYEQYF,.,TRBV2,TRBJ2-7,.
TGTGCCAGTAGTATAGCGGTCGGCGCTGCGAACACCGGGGAGCTGTTTTTT,CASSIAVGAANTGELFF,.,TRBV19,TRBJ2-2,.
TGTGCCACCCTAGCAGGTAGCTCCTATAATTCACCCCTCCACTTT,CATLAGSSYNSPLHF,.,TRBV28,TRBJ1-6,few
TGTGCCAGCAGCCAAGACTGGACACGTGGAAACACCATATATTTT,CASSQDWTRGNTIYF,.,TRBV3-1,TRBJ1-3,.
TGCAGTGCTAGGCAACAGGGCTATGAGCAGTTCTTC,CSARQQGYEQFF,.,TRBV20-1,TRBJ2-1,many
TGTGCCGTTGGACACAATGAGCAGTTCTTC,CAVGHNEQFF,.,TRBV28,TRBJ2-1,.
TGTGCCAGCTCACCATTCCCAGGGACGGAGACCCAGTACTTC,CASSPFPGTETQYF,.,TRBV18,TRBJ2-5,many
TGTGCCAGCAGTTTCCAGGGGGGGCCCTACGAGCAGTACTTC,CASSFQGGPYEQYF,.,TRBV12-3/TRBV12-4,TRBJ2-7,many
TGTGCCAGCAGTTACTCGTCTATGCCGAGGGGGGCGGACTTC,CASSYSSMPRGADF,.,TRBV6-5,TRBJ2-5,few
TGCGCCAGCAGGAAACAACAGGGGGCGTCCACAGATACGCAGTATTTT,CASRKQQGASTDTQYF,TRBD1,TRBV4-1,TRBJ2-3,many
TGCAGTGCTAGATCTGAGGAGGGAGAGGGGTTCTACGAGCAGTACTTC,CSARSEEGEGFYEQYF,.,TRBV20-1,TRBJ2-7,.
TGTGCCAGCAGCTTAGCGGTACCGGTACAATCTGGAAACACCATATATTTT,CASSLAVPVQSGNTIYF,.,TRBV7-8,TRBJ1-3,many
TGCGCCAGCAGCCAAGCTGGGAACACTGAAGCTTTCTTT,CASSQAGNTEAFF,.,TRBV4-1,TRBJ1-1,.
TGTGCCAGCAGCGTGGGGACAGGGGTTACCGGGGAGCTGTTTTTT,CASSVGTGVTGELFF,TRBD1,TRBV7-9,TRBJ2-2,.
TGTGCCACCAGCAGAGTAACAGGGGCCGGGGATACGCAGTATTTT,CATSRVTGAGDTQYF,TRBD1,TRBV15,TRBJ2-3,few
TGTGCCAGCAGTTTAGCGACAGGGGTTGGCTACGAGCAGTACTTC,CASSLATGVGYEQYF,TRBD1,TRBV12-3/TRBV12-4,TRBJ2-7,many
TGCGCCAGCAGCACCGCCGGCGGGTCGGACGAGCAGTACTTC,CASSTAGGSDEQYF,.,TRBV5-1,TRBJ2-7,many
TGTGCCAGCAGTTTATTTACGGGAATCGGGGGTGAGCAGTTCTTC,CASSLFTGIGGEQFF,.,TRBV28,TRBJ2-1,many
TGTGCCAGCAGCCAAGATTTCGACAATGAGCAGTTCTTC,CASSQDFDNEQFF,.,TRBV14,TRBJ2-1,many
TGTGCCAGCAGCTTAGGGTTTGTAGGGCTAGCGGGAGTCGAGCGGTACAATGAGCAGTTCTTC,CASSLGFVGLAGVERYNEQFF,TRBD2,TRBV11-2,TRBJ2-1,many
TGTGCCAGCAGACCCGGTGGCGATGAGCAGTTCTTC,CASRPGGDEQFF,.,TRBV27,TRBJ2-1,many
TGCAGTGCTAGGCCCGAGACCCAGTACTTC,CSARPETQYF,.,TRBV20-1,TRBJ2-5,many
TGTGCCAGTAGTATCCGCTCTACAGGGGGCTCTGGAAACACCATATATTTT,CASSIRSTGGSGNTIYF,TRBD1,TRBV19,TRBJ1-3,.
TGTGCCAGTAGTATTTTGATGAACACTGAAGCTTTCTTT,CASSILMNTEAFF,.,TRBV19,TRBJ1-1,few
TGTGCCATCAGTGACGGGGCGGCCCTCCAGGGTGGCTACACCTTC,CAISDGAALQGGYTF,.,TRBV10-3,TRBJ1-2,.
TGTGCCAGGGCTGGACAGGGACGGACCGGGGAGCTGTTTTTT,CARAGQGRTGELFF,TRBD1,TRBV5-5,TRBJ2-2,few
TGTGCCAGCAGTTTTGAGGAGGGGTATAATTCACCCCTCCACTTT,CASSFEEGYNSPLHF,.,TRBV28,TRBJ1-6,many
TGTGCCAGCAGTCGGGACAGGGGAAAAGGAGCTTTCTTT,CASSRDRGKGAFF,TRBD1,TRBV2,TRBJ1-1,many
TGTGCCAGCAGCCCGGCCAGCGGGACCTACGAGCAGTACTTC,CASSPASGTYEQYF,TRBD2,TRBV7-9,TRBJ2-7,many